These T cell receptor beta chains were read from a single sample in a study of blood T cell repertoires in COVID-19. Using immunoSEQ multiplex PCR, the repertoire was profiled, and TCRdb retains in-frame clones only, with some absent. The repertoire consists of about 50,000 clones, with around nine tenths occurring once and the leading ten covering about 29%. Sequencing used peripheral blood. These receptors all stem from an elderly woman with acute or convalescent COVID-19. Each CDR3 is given with its conserved first and last residue.

V gene,J gene,CDR3 protein
TRBV19,TRBJ2-5,CASSPGTSGGEETQYF
TRBV10-3,TRBJ1-6,CATLDRGLGDSPLHF
TRBV3-1/TRBV3-2,TRBJ2-2,CASSQSRTGELFF
TRBV9,TRBJ2-1,CASSVALAGTPNEQFF
TRBV7-2,TRBJ1-1,CASSLEQGGRTEAFF
TRBV5-6,TRBJ2-1,CARSRLGLAGAGEQFF
TRBV2,TRBJ1-4,CASSPLQGGGEKLFF
TRBV11-3,TRBJ2-6,CASSVRYDLDKVGQRPDF
TRBV6-1,TRBJ2-7,CASSDSGGAYEQYF
TRBV7-8,TRBJ1-1,CASSLAGTPREAFF
TRBV6-5,TRBJ1-1,CASSIQEYTEAFF
TRBV7-9,TRBJ1-1,CASSLGGGEAFF
TRBV11-2,TRBJ2-5,CASSLLVGAAETQYF
TRBV12-3/TRBV12-4,TRBJ1-1,CASSLGRGEAFF
TRBV2,TRBJ2-2,CASIGRGADTGELFF
TRBV5-4,TRBJ1-2,CASGHSATNYGYTF
TRBV3-1/TRBV3-2,TRBJ2-5,CASSQVGQGRHQETQYF
TRBV19,TRBJ2-2,CASSIVTLEGELFF
TRBV11-2,TRBJ2-2,CASSRRLAGGTTGELFF
TRBV5-4,TRBJ2-3,CASSSTSGGIADTQYF
TRBV3-1/TRBV3-2,TRBJ2-3,CASSQVSGADTQYF
TRBV19,TRBJ2-3,CASRDRGGGTDTQYF
TRBV6-5,TRBJ2-1,CASSRGQPPRNEQFF
TRBV11-2,TRBJ2-1,CASSFLASGGAGNEQFF
TRBV24-1,TRBJ2-2,CATSEPQNTGELFF
TRBV4-1,TRBJ1-1,CASSQGDRDGAEAFF
TRBV10-1,TRBJ2-1,CASSERVTRGDEQFF
TRBV3-1/TRBV3-2,TRBJ2-5,CASSHRLAGGRETQYF
TRBV27,TRBJ2-1,CASRGLAEGNEQFF
TRBV10-3,TRBJ2-1,CATGQGGNEQFF
TRBV20-1,TRBJ1-2,CSASWGGMDGYTF
TRBV15,TRBJ2-5,CATSRDRSEPAQYF
TRBV5-1,TRBJ2-2,CASSLAASGASTTGELFF
TRBV5-4,TRBJ2-7,CASSLVVGTGNYEQYF
TRBV2,TRBJ1-1,CASPRGIGTEAFF
TRBV19,TRBJ1-1,CASSKDRAAMNTEAFF
TRBV3-1/TRBV3-2,TRBJ2-3,CASSQGGGGASADTQYF
TRBV10-3,TRBJ1-2,CAIRPEGDGYGYTF
TRBV30,TRBJ2-3,CAWSTGQNTDTQYF
TRBV5-6,TRBJ2-1,CASMGHGDPYNEQFF
TRBV5-5,TRBJ1-5,CASSLEGGQPQHF
TRBV11-3,TRBJ2-3,CASSRGRGGPSTDTQYF
TRBV18,TRBJ1-6,CASSRDSTHNSPLHF
TRBV3-1/TRBV3-2,TRBJ1-5,CASNDRGNNQPQHF
TRBV7-2,TRBJ2-1,CASSPRGSYNEQFF
TRBV7-9,TRBJ1-3,CASSPTGLGNTIYF
TRBV19,TRBJ2-1,CASENRGRGNEQFF
TRBV5-4,TRBJ2-1,CASSLTSGRHEQFF
TRBV5-5,TRBJ1-2,CASSPGQGPFYGYTF
TRBV14,TRBJ1-6,CASSLDRGLSPLHF
TRBV27,TRBJ1-1,CASKEQGVNTEAFF
TRBV3-1/TRBV3-2,TRBJ1-6,CASSRKGQNSSPLHF
TRBV4-1,TRBJ2-5,CASSQATSGGAQEETQYF
TRBV5-4,TRBJ1-1,CASSFTGRTGTEAFF
TRBV5-1,TRBJ1-2,CASSLVPPANYGYTF